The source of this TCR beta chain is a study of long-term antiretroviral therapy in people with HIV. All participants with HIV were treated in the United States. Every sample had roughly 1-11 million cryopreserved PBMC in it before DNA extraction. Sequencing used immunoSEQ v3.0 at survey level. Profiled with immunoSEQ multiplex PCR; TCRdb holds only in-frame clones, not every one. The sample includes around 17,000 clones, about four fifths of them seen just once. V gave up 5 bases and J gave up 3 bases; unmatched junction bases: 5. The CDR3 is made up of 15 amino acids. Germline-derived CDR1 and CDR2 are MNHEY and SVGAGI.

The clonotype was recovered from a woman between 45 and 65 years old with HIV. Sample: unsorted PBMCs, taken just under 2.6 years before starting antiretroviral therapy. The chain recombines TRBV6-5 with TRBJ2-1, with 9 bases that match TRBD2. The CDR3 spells CASSPLAGFYNEQFF. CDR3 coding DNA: TGTGCCAGCAGTCCTCTAGCGGGGTTCTACAATGAGCAGTTCTTC.